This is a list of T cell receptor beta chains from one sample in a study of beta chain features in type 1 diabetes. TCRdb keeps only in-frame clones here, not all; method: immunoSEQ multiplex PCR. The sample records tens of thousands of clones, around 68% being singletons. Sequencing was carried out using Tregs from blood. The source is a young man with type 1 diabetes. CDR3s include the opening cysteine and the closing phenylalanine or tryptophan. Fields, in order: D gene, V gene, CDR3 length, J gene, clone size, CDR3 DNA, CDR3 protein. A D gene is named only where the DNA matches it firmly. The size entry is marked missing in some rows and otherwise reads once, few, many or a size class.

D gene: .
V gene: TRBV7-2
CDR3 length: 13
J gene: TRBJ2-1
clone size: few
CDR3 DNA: TGTGCCAGCAGCTTAGTCCGTGGGGCCGAGCAGTTCTTC
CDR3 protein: CASSLVRGAEQFF

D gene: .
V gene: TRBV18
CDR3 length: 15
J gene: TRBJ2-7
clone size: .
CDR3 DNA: TGTGCCAGCTCACCACCTGGTCAGGGAGGATACGAGCAGTACTTC
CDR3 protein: CASSPPGQGGYEQYF

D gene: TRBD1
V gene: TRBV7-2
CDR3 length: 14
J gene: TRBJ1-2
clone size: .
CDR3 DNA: TGTGCCAGCAGTCCCGACAGGGAGGTCTCTGGCTACACCTTC
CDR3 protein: CASSPDREVSGYTF

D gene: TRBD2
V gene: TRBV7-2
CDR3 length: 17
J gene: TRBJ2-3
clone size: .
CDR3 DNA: TGTGCCAGCAGCTTCCGACTAGCGGGGGGGAGCACAGATACGCAGTATTTT
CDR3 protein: CASSFRLAGGSTDTQYF

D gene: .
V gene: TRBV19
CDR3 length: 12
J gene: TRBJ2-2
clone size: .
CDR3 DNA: TGTGCCAGTAGTACCTACACCGGGGAGCTGTTTTTT
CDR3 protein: CASSTYTGELFF

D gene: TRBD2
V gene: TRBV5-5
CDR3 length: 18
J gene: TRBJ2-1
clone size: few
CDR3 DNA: TGTGCCAGCAGCTTGGTTTTATCGACTAGCGTATTCTACAATGAGCAGTTCTTC
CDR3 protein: CASSLVLSTSVFYNEQFF

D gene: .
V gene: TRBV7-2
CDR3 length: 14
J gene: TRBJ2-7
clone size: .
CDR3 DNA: TGTGCCAGCAGCCCTACTGCCAGGGCCTACGAGCAGTACTTC
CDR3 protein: CASSPTARAYEQYF

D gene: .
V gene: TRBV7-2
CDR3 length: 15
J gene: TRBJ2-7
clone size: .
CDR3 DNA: TGTGCCAGCAGCTTTTCGCAGGGTTTTTCCTACGAGCAGTACTTC
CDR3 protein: CASSFSQGFSYEQYF

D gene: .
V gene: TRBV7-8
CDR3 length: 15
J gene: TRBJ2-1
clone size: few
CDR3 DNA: TGTGCCAGCAGCTTGGGTTACGGGAGTTACAATGAGCAGTTCTTC
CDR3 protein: CASSLGYGSYNEQFF

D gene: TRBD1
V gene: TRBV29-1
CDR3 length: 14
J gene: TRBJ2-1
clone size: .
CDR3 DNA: TGCAGCGTTGAGAGGGACAGGTCGTTGAATGAGCAGTTCTTC
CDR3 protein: CSVERDRSLNEQFF

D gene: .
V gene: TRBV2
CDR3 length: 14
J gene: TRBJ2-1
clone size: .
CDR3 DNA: TGTGCCAGCGGTCCGTCGACTAGTTCGTCTGAGCAGTTCTTC
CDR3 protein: CASGPSTSSSEQFF

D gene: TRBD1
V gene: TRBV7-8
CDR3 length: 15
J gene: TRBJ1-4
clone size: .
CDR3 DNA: TGTGCCAGCAGCACCCCGACAGGGATCAATGAAAAACTGTTTTTT
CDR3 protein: CASSTPTGINEKLFF

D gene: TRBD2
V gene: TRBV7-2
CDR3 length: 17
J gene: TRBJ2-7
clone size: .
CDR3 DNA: TGTGCCAGCAGCTTTTTAGCGGGGGGGCTAGGCTCCTACGAGCAGTACTTC
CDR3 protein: CASSFLAGGLGSYEQYF

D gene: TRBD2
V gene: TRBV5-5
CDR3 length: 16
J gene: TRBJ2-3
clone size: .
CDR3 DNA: TGTGCCAGCAGCTTCACGGGACTAGCGGGGAGGGATACGCAGTATTTT
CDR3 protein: CASSFTGLAGRDTQYF

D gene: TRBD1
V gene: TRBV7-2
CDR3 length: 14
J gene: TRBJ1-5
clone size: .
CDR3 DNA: TGTGCCAGCAGCGGACAGGGGGCAGTTCAGCCCCAGCATTTT
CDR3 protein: CASSGQGAVQPQHF

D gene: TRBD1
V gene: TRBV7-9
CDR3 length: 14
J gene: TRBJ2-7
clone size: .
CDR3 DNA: TGTGCCAGCAGCTCATACAGGGGGTCCTACGAGCAGTACTTC
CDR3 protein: CASSSYRGSYEQYF

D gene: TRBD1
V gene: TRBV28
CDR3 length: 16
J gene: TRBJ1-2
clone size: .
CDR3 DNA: TGTGCCAGCAGTTTTATCCCTCACAGGGGGCATCTTGGCTACACCTTC
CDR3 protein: CASSFIPHRGHLGYTF

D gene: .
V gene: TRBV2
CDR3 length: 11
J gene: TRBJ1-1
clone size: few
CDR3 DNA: TGTGCCAGCTCAATAGGGGCCCGAGCTTTCTTT
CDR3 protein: CASSIGARAFF

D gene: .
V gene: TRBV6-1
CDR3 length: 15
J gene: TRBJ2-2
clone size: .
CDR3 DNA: TGTGCCAGCAGTGAAGAGGGAAGGGGCTCCGGGGAGCTGTTTTTT
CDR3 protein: CASSEEGRGSGELFF

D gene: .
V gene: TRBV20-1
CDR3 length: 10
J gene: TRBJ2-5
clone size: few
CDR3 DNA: TGCAGTGCTCGGGAGGAGACCCAGTACTTC
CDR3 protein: CSAREETQYF

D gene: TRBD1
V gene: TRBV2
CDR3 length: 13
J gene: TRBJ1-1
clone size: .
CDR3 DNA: TGTGCCAGCATTGGGACAGGGGTAACTGAAGCTTTCTTT
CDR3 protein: CASIGTGVTEAFF

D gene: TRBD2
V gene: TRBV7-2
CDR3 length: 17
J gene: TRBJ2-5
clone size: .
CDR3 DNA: TGTGCCAGCAGCCAAAGGGTCGGCGGGGGGGCCATGGAGACCCAGTACTTC
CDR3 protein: CASSQRVGGGAMETQYF

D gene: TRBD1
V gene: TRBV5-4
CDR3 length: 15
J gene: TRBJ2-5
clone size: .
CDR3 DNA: TGTGCCAGCAGCATGCGACAGGGCCAGGAGAGGGAGCAGTACTTC
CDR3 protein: CASSMRQGQEREQYF

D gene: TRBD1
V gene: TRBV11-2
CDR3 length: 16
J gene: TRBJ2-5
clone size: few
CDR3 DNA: TGTGCCAGCAGCCGAAGGGGACAGGGGCGCGGGGAGACCCAGTACTTC
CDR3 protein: CASSRRGQGRGETQYF

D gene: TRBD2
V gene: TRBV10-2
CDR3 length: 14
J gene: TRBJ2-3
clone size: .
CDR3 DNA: TGCGCCAGCAGAGAACTAGCGGGAGCAGATACGCAGTATTTT
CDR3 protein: CASRELAGADTQYF

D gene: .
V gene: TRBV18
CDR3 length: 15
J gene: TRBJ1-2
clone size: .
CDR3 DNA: TGTGCCAGCTCACCTCCCGCGGGTACTAACTATGGCTACACCTTC
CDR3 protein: CASSPPAGTNYGYTF

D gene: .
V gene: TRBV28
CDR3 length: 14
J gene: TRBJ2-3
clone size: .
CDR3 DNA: TGTGCCAGCAGTTTGATCGGGAGCACAGATACGCAGTATTTT
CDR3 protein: CASSLIGSTDTQYF

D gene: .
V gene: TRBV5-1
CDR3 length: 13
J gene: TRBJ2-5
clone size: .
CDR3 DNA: TGCGCCAGCAGCGGGGGGGGCGCGGAGACCCAGTACTTC
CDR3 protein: CASSGGGAETQYF

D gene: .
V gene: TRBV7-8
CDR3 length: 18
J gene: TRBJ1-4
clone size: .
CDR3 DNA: TGTGCCAGCAGCTTACTTATAACAGGGCTTGCAACTAATGAAAAACTGTTTTTT
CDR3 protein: CASSLLITGLATNEKLFF

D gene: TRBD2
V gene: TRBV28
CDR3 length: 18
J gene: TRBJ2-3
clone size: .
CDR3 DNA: TGTGCCAGCAGTCGCCACCCAGGGGTAGCGGGATGGGCAGATACGCAGTATTTT
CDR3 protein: CASSRHPGVAGWADTQYF

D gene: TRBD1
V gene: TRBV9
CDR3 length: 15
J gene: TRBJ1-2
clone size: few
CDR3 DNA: TGTGCCAGCAGCGACCGGACAGGGGCAGGCTATGGCTACACCTTC
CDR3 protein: CASSDRTGAGYGYTF

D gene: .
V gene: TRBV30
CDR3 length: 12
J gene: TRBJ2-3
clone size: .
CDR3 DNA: TGTGCCTGGAGTCCCCTGCGAGATACGCAGTATTTT
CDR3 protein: CAWSPLRDTQYF

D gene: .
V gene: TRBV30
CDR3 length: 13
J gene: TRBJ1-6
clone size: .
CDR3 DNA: TGTGCCTGGAGTCGCAGGGGCGGTTCACCCCTCCACTTT
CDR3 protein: CAWSRRGGSPLHF

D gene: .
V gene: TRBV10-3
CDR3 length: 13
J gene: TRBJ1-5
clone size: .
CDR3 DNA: TGTGCCACATCCAGGGGTAGCAATCAGCCCCAGCATTTT
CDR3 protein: CATSRGSNQPQHF

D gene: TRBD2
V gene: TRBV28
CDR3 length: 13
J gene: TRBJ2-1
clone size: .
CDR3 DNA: TGTGCCAGCAGTTTAGCGGGAGTCCCTGAGCAGTTCTTC
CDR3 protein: CASSLAGVPEQFF

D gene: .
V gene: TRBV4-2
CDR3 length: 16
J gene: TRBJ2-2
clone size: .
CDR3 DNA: TGTGCCAGCAGCCAAGGGGTAGGGGGGGGAACCGGGGAGCTGTTTTTT
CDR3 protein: CASSQGVGGGTGELFF

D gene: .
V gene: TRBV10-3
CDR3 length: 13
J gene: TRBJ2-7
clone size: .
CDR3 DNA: TGTGCCATCAGTGAGTCGACATCCTACGAGCAGTACTTC
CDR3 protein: CAISESTSYEQYF